The 21 T cell receptor beta chains below all came from one sample that was sequenced in a study of CD8+ T cells in alopecia areata. Extraction and reverse transcription of RNA yielded cDNA as the sequencing template. Data came from immunoSEQ multiplex PCR; TCRdb stores just in-frame clones and leaves some out. The data show over 60,000 clones, roughly 50% seen once. Treatment given: oral pan-JAK inhibitor, 5-10 mg twice daily. Sample: CD8+ T cells sorted from blood, taken around week 36, from a patient treated with tofacitinib. The source is a human donor with alopecia areata.

There are a few counts of this clone. The chain combines TRBV14 with TRBJ2-7, with a possible D match to TRBD1 (5 bases). In germline, CDR1 is SGHDN, CDR2 FVKESK. The CDR3 is made up of 14 amino acids. V gave up 1 base and J gave up 12 bases, with 19 bases separating them. The CDR3 DNA follows: TGTGCCAGCAGCCAAGGAGGACACCCCGCCTCGTGGTACTTC. This codes for CASSQGGHPASWYF.

The gene calls are TRBV28 and TRBJ2-5; maybe TRBD1 (8 bases). The CDR3 is 15 residues long. The germline V and J ends were trimmed by 2 bases and 4 bases, with 14 bases remaining between them. Germline V CDR1 and CDR2: MDHEN, SYDVKM. The CDR3 bases are TGTGCCAGCAGTTTAGAGGACAGGGAGGGAGAGACCCAGTACTTC. Protein product: CASSLEDREGETQYF.

The chain uses TRBV7-8 and TRBJ2-7, with D perhaps TRBD1 (5 bases). Germline V lookup: CDR1 SGHVS, CDR2 FQNEAQ. This CDR3 spans 16 amino acids. Trimming took off 1 base at V and 0 bases at J, with 13 bases between the two ends. For the CDR3, the DNA is TGTGCCAGCAGCTTAGTAAGGGGTCCCTCCTCCTACGAGCAGTACTTC. Amino acid sequence: CASSLVRGPSSYEQYF.

This clone came up a few times. The J gene is TRBJ2-5, the V gene TRBV28; the D is unclear. Between the trimmed V and J ends, which lost 8 bases and 2 bases, there was a span of 9 bases. Germline V lookup: CDR1 MDHEN, CDR2 SYDVKM. The CDR3 is 12 amino acids. In DNA form, the CDR3 reads TGTGCCAGCGGCTTTGGACAAGAGACCCAGTACTTC. As protein: CASGFGQETQYF.

The chain carries TRBV9 and TRBJ1-1, with 9 bases identical to TRBD1. Germline V CDR1 and CDR2: SGDLS, YYNGEE. The V and J ends lost 5 bases and 6 bases, in that order; junction bases with no gene match: 8. The CDR3 covers 14 residues. CDR3 in amino acids: CASSPGTGSSEAFF. The CDR3 DNA sequence: TGTGCCAGCAGTCCCGGGACAGGGAGTTCTGAAGCTTTCTTT.

This clone has only a few counts. The chain recombines TRBV11-2 with TRBJ1-1, with D uncertain. The CDR3 loop spans 14 amino acids. CDR1 and CDR2 (germline): SGHAT, FQNNGV. Trimming pared 1 base from V and 8 bases from J, leaving 14 bases between. The CDR3 coding sequence is TGTGCCAGCAGCTTAGTAGATGAGCAACGGGAAGCTTTCTTT. This codes for CASSLVDEQREAFF.

This rearrangement joins TRBV11-2 to TRBJ2-7; TRBD1 is a possible D gene (5 bases). The CDR3 runs to 14 residues. Germline values: CDR1 SGHAT, CDR2 FQNNGV. V was clipped by 1 base and J by 5 bases, with 12 bases between them. The CDR3 coding sequence is TGTGCCAGCAGCTTAGTAGGCAGGGCCCACGAGCAGTACTTC. Protein product: CASSLVGRAHEQYF.

The chain is built from TRBV30 and TRBJ1-2, with TRBD1 identical over 10 bases. Germline V gene data show CDR1 as GTSNPN and CDR2 as SVGIG (reference sequence). J lost 4 bases, V lost 5 bases, and 7 bases had no gene match. The CDR3 has 14 amino acids. The CDR3 loop is CAWFGRDRGYGYTF. CDR3 sequence (DNA): TGTGCCTGGTTCGGCCGGGACAGGGGCTATGGCTACACCTTC.

This clone is a singleton in its sample. This chain connects TRBV7-2 to TRBJ1-5; D possibly corresponds to TRBD1 (5 bases). Germline CDR1 and CDR2: SGHTA and FQGNSA. The V gene lost 2 bases and the J gene lost 2 bases, with 16 bases spanning the gap. The length of the CDR3 is 17 residues. CDR3 coding DNA: TGTGCCAGCAGCTTAATTCAACGAGGGGACGGCAATCAGCCCCAGCATTTT. The encoded protein is CASSLIQRGDGNQPQHF.

This clone was seen a single time. The chain uses TRBV27 and TRBJ2-1, with D tentatively TRBD1 or TRBD2 (6 bases each). Germline V gene lookup returns CDR1 MNHEY and CDR2 SMNVEV (reference sequence). V lost 6 bases and J lost 9, with 18 bases in between. The CDR3 is made up of 14 amino acids. Written as DNA, the CDR3 is TGTGCCAGCAGCTGGGGGCTACGGGGGATTGAGCAGTTCTTC. Encoded protein: CASSWGLRGIEQFF.

The V call is TRBV6-5, the J call TRBJ2-7; D uncertain. This CDR3 is built from 13 residues. The ends were cut back, 5 bases at V and 3 bases at J, with 11 bases in the middle. Germline loops: CDR1 MNHEY, CDR2 SVGAGI. This CDR3 is CASSTRNYYEQYF. Here the CDR3 DNA reads TGTGCCAGCAGTACCCGGAACTACTACGAGCAGTACTTC.

This clone was detected only a few times. The rearrangement uses TRBV11-2 and TRBJ2-5, with TRBD1 as a possible D gene (5 bases). Germline V gene sequence: CDR1 SGHAT, CDR2 FQNNGV. V was cut by 5 bases and J by 3 bases, with 16 bases left in between. The CDR3 spans 15 residues. CDR3 DNA sequence: TGTGCCAGCAGCCGAACGTACCAGGGAAAAGAGACCCAGTACTTC. Protein: CASSRTYQGKETQYF.

This clone came up once. The chain joins TRBV15 to TRBJ2-4; a weak D match, TRBD1 (6 bases). CDR3 length equals 12 residues. From germline, CDR1 is LNHNV and CDR2 YYDKDF (reference sequence). Trimming took 4 bases from V and 9 from J, leaving 10 bases between them. This chain's CDR3 is CATSKPRGIQYF. The CDR3 DNA reads as TGTGCCACCAGCAAACCCAGGGGCATTCAGTACTTC.

V gene TRBV28 combines with J gene TRBJ2-6, with 7 bases identical to TRBD1. The V gene's germline CDR1 is MDHEN and CDR2 SYDVKM. The CDR3 contains 17 residues. V dropped 5 bases and J dropped 1; count of bases not matched to a gene: 8. CDR3 region: CASSAEEQGSGANVLTF. CDR3 in DNA: TGTGCCAGCAGTGCCGAAGAACAGGGGTCTGGGGCCAACGTCCTGACTTTC.

The chain recombines TRBV7-9 with TRBJ2-1, with D perhaps TRBD1 (6 bases). Looked up from germline, CDR1 is SEHNR and CDR2 is FQNEAQ (reference sequence). This CDR3 comprises 14 residues. The germline V and J ends were trimmed by 5 bases and 6 bases, with 14 bases remaining between them. CDR3 nucleotides: TGTGCCAGCAGCCCGCCAGGGGCTGGCAATGAGCAGTTCTTC. This translates into CASSPPGAGNEQFF.

The genes are TRBV27 and TRBJ2-1; 12 bases map to TRBD2. With V trimmed by 5 bases and J by 7 bases, 6 bases remained unmatched. CDR3 length: 15 amino acids. Germline lookup yields CDR1 MNHEY and CDR2 SMNVEV (reference sequence). In nucleotides, the CDR3 is TGTGCCAGCAGTCCACTAGCGGGAGGTACTAATGAGCAGTTCTTC. Protein: CASSPLAGGTNEQFF.

The chain employs TRBV4-1 and TRBJ1-4; a possible D gene is TRBD1 (5 bases). The CDR3 has 14 residues. The germline V and J ends were trimmed by 4 bases and 6 bases, with 12 bases remaining between them. Germline CDR1 and CDR2: MGHRA and YSYEKL. In DNA, the CDR3 is TGCGCCAGCAGCCCCCCCGTGGGGGATGAAAAACTGTTTTTT. Translating it yields CASSPPVGDEKLFF.

This clone has more than one count but fewer than ten. V gene TRBV29-1 combines with J gene TRBJ2-1; D is undetermined. The CDR3 contains 11 residues. V was cut by 7 bases and J by 5 bases, with 9 bases left in between. CDR1 is SQVTM and CDR2 is ANQGSEA in the germline V gene. For the CDR3, the DNA is TGCAGCGAATCACGAGACAATGAGCAGTTCTTC. Its protein is CSESRDNEQFF.

This clone came up a few times. The rearrangement links TRBV27 to TRBJ2-7, with D perhaps matching TRBD2 (6 bases). The germline V gene has CDR1 MNHEY and CDR2 SMNVEV (reference sequence). The CDR3 totals 17 residues. Trimming took off 2 bases at V and 6 bases at J, with 23 bases between the two ends. The CDR3 loop is CASSLLGFSGPEGEQYF. For the CDR3, the DNA is TGTGCCAGCAGTTTACTAGGGTTTTCAGGGCCGGAGGGCGAGCAGTACTTC.

J is TRBJ2-7 and V is TRBV29-1, with 7 bases aligning to TRBD2. Germline CDR1 SQVTM, CDR2 ANQGSEA. CDR3 length: 12 residues. The trim removed 6 bases at V and 2 bases at J, leaving 4 bases unmatched. The CDR3 reads CSVVGGAYEQYF. CDR3 nucleotide sequence: TGCAGCGTCGTGGGGGGGGCCTACGAGCAGTACTTC.

This clone was counted between two and nine times. The chain is built from TRBV13 and TRBJ1-2; D possibly corresponds to TRBD1 (6 bases). The germline V gene has CDR1 PRHDT and CDR2 FYEKMQ (reference sequence). The CDR3 is 15 residues long. Trimming shortened V by 4 bases and J by 1 base, and 13 bases separated the two germline ends. CDR3 residues: CASSYGQRYNYGYTF. The CDR3 DNA is TGTGCCAGCAGCTATGGACAGAGATATAACTATGGCTACACCTTC.